This T cell receptor beta chain was retrieved from a study of shared clonotypes between healthy human individuals. The wider study: A few men and a couple of women, aged 18 to 49, were donors. General observations from the study: An effect of sequencing depth on clonotype sharing among donors was expected.

Clones were sequenced by immunoSEQ multiplex PCR, and TCRdb holds only the in-frame ones, with some missing. The table records some 500,000 clones, roughly three quarters of them present only once. Points on this clone: The antigen is unknown.

V shed 5 bases, J shed 12 bases, and the junction held 14 bases outside the gene matches. This CDR3 spans 14 amino acids. CDR1 and CDR2 from the germline V gene are GTSNPN and SVGIG (reference sequence). The study enrolled healthy HIV-negative adults without recent acute infections or vaccinations as donors. Among the donors, all were Caucasian adults who lived in Nashville, Tennessee. The sequenced sample was PBMCs. V usage is TRBV30 and J usage is TRBJ2-1, with 9 bases aligning to TRBD2. The sequence was obtained from a woman aged 35 to 49 in good health. Some clones in this sample may be carry-over from other donors' samples. CDR3 residues: CAWAIAGVSGLQFF. Written as DNA, the CDR3 is TGTGCCTGGGCTATAGCGGGAGTGTCGGGATTGCAGTTCTTC.